Sequencing of this T cell receptor beta chain was carried out in a study of blood T cell repertoires in COVID-19. The wider study: Collection of acute and convalescent COVID-19 samples took place in the United States, Italy and Spain. The analysed material was cDNA or gDNA that came from T cells, B-cell-depleted T cells, or PBMCs.

The germline CDR1 and CDR2 sequences are SGHRS and YFSETQ. This CDR3 is 15 amino acids long. Trimming stripped 2 bases from V and 2 bases from J, with 11 bases between. In the original analysis: Cell counts per sample came from amplifying reference gene primers. Only in-frame clones appear in the TCRdb table, and some are missing; sequencing was by immunoSEQ multiplex PCR. V and J calls plus clone size are reproduced from that table; the DNA served to infer D and trimming. There are 68,000 or so clones in the sample; over 80% occur only once, and roughly 2.3% lies in the top ten. The material sequenced was peripheral blood. The sequence came from a human donor in a cohort sampled during active COVID-19. The chain joins TRBV5-1 to TRBJ2-1; D is possibly TRBD2 (5 bases). The CDR3 DNA follows: TGCGCCAGCAGCTTCGGGGAAAGCCCCTACAATGAGCAGTTCTTC. This sequence encodes CASSFGESPYNEQFF.